The clone carrying this TCR beta chain was detected many times. This CDR3 has 16 residues. V trimming: 6 bases; J trimming: 2 bases; junction bases outside the gene matches: 10. Germline CDR1 and CDR2: MNHEY and SMNVEV (reference sequence). This record comes from a study of T cells in Graves' hyperthyroidism and ophthalmopathy. Amplified TCR beta CDR3 regions derived from RNA transcripts. TCR CDR3 underwent first-round RT-PCR with the HTBI primer set. TCRdb re-called the multiplex PCR reads through MiXCR, storing one row per CDR3 protein. The sample gives fewer than 250,000 distinct CDR3 sequences, about 15% of which show up once; less than 35% is in the top ten. The study included ophthalmopathy patients with Clinical Activity Score at least 3, NOSPECS grade at least 4 and duration under 3 months.

The source of this sequence is a woman between 18 and 30 years old with Graves' ophthalmopathy. The sequencing input was blood. V usage is TRBV27 and J usage is TRBJ2-1; 7 bases fit TRBD1. DNA of the CDR3: TGTGCCAGCAGGCCGCCAGGGGGTCGCACCTACAATGAGCAGTTCTTC. This translates into CASRPPGGRTYNEQFF.